This T cell receptor beta chain stems from a study of T-cell memory formation after mild COVID-19. Study summary: The TCR clusters were mostly specific to one donor.

Turning to this clonotype: Antigen unknown.

V was shortened by 3 bases and J by 6 bases, with 8 bases between the two germline ends. The CDR3 runs to 13 residues. From 5'RACE with constant-segment primers came TCR alpha and TCR beta cDNA libraries that carried sample barcodes and UMIs. TCRdb passed the 5' RACE reads through MiXCR, listing each CDR3 protein once. The sample includes hundreds of thousands of distinct CDR3 sequences, 20% to 30% of them seen just once. Study findings and constraints: Day 15 to 85 contractors were CD4/CD8 balanced; later expanders leaned CD4+. Pre-infection memory harbored some responding clones, suggesting cross-reactive memory joined.

Sample: PBMCs or a T cell subset sorted from them (not recorded which). The TCR was taken from an adult woman who had mild COVID-19 (a few samples of this study predate the infection). Cell type and time point are not known. V usage is TRBV12-3 or TRBV12-4 and J usage is TRBJ2-2; D not resolved. CDR3 nucleotides: TGTGCCAGCAGTTTTCAGGTCCCCGGGGAGCTGTTTTTT. Amino acids: CASSFQVPGELFF.